A single sample gave rise to the 21 T cell receptor beta chains below, sequenced in a study of blood T cell repertoires in COVID-19. Repertoires were generated with immunoSEQ multiplex PCR, while TCRdb's copy carries only in-frame clones and drops some. The sample has about 170,000 clones, 65% to 85% seen once. Material for sequencing was peripheral blood. The receptor source for this set is a man between 65 and 80 years old with active or convalescent COVID-19.

This chain joins TRBV9 and TRBJ1-2; 7 positions match TRBD1. Germline CDR1 reads SGDLS; CDR2 reads YYNGEE. This CDR3 comprises 14 residues. V dropped 4 bases and J dropped 2; count of bases not matched to a gene: 5. For the CDR3, the DNA is TGTGCCAGCAGCACCCAGGGACAGAACTATGGCTACACCTTC. Translation gives CASSTQGQNYGYTF.

This clone showed up just a few times. The CDR3 sequence is CATSPAEVNTGELFF. The CDR3 nucleotides read TGTGCCACCAGTCCCGCAGAGGTGAACACCGGGGAGCTGTTTTTT. The gene calls are TRBV24-1 and TRBJ2-2; D call uncertain. CDR3 length: 15 amino acids. Trimming stripped 6 bases from V and 1 base from J, with 11 bases between. Germline CDR1 and CDR2: KGHDR and SFDVKD.

The chain links TRBV6-1 to TRBJ1-1; TRBD1 agrees at 8 bases. This CDR3 contains 16 residues. CDR1 and CDR2 (germline): MNHNS, SASEGT. J lost 1 base, V lost 4 bases, and 8 bases had no gene match. CDR3 sequence: CASSVSDRVTNTEAFF. In nucleotides, the CDR3 is TGTGCCAGCAGTGTATCGGACAGGGTTACGAACACTGAAGCTTTCTTT.

This clone was counted between two and nine times. This rearrangement joins TRBV5-6 to TRBJ2-1, with 8 bases identical to TRBD1. V lost 4 bases, J lost 5 bases, and 8 bases stayed unmatched. The CDR3 covers 15 residues. Germline loops: CDR1 SGHDT, CDR2 YYEEEE. CDR3 sequence reads: CASSRTGLGNNEQFF. Written as DNA, the CDR3 is TGTGCCAGCAGCCGGACAGGGTTGGGTAACAATGAGCAGTTCTTC.

This chain joins TRBV13 and TRBJ1-3; D call uncertain. Germline CDR1 and CDR2: PRHDT and FYEKMQ (reference sequence). V lost 10 bases, J lost 1 base, and 20 bases lay in between. The length of the CDR3 is 16 residues. DNA of the CDR3: TGTGCCACCGGGTATAGAGATTTCGGGTCTGGAAACACCATATATTTT. This codes for CATGYRDFGSGNTIYF.

The J gene is TRBJ2-2, the V gene TRBV19; D remains ambiguous. Trimming took off 4 bases at V and 3 bases at J, with 9 bases between the two ends. Looked up from germline, CDR1 is LNHDA and CDR2 is SQIVND (reference sequence). This CDR3 contains 14 residues. This CDR3 is CASSSQLDTGELFF. The CDR3 DNA is TGTGCCAGTAGTAGCCAATTAGACACCGGGGAGCTGTTTTTT.

The chain carries TRBV18 and TRBJ2-2; maybe TRBD2 (6 bases). Per the germline V gene, CDR1 is KGHSH and CDR2 is LQKENI. This CDR3 is built from 15 residues. V dropped 6 bases and J dropped 2 bases, with 13 bases sitting between them. The CDR3 coding sequence is TGTGCCAGCTCGATTGAGGCGGGAAACACCGGGGAGCTGTTTTTT. Translating gives CASSIEAGNTGELFF.

The chain joins TRBV5-4 to TRBJ1-5, with D perhaps TRBD1 (6 bases). The CDR3 covers 16 residues. In germline, CDR1 is SGHNT, CDR2 YYREEE (reference sequence). The ends were cut back, 4 bases at V and 7 bases at J, with 21 bases in the middle. The CDR3 sequence: CASSTYPGQQSQPQHF. DNA for the CDR3: TGTGCCAGCAGCACCTACCCGGGACAACAATCCCAGCCCCAGCATTTT. Supplemented by reference TRBV5-4 and TRBJ1-5, the full variable domain reads ETGVTQSPTHLIKTRGQQVTLRCSSQSGHNTVSWYQQALGQGPQFIFQYYREEENGRGNFPPRFSGLQFPNYSSELNVNALELDDSALYLCASSTYPGQQSQPQHFGDGTRLSIL.

This chain links TRBV6-2 or TRBV6-3 with TRBJ1-2; 8 nucleotides line up with TRBD1. Trimming cost V 7 bases and J 4 bases; bases outside gene matches: 8. The CDR3 runs 14 residues. Per germline, CDR1 MNHEY and CDR2 SVGEGT. CDR3 sequence: CASNPRGLPYGYTF. CDR3 nucleotide sequence: TGTGCCAGCAACCCCAGGGGGCTGCCCTATGGCTACACCTTC.

The CDR3 bases are TGTGCCAGTACAGACTACAATGAGCAGTTCTTC. Its translation is CASTDYNEQFF. This chain links TRBV19 with TRBJ2-1; no definite D call. CDR3 length: 11 residues. CDR1 is LNHDA and CDR2 is SQIVND in the germline V gene (reference sequence). With 7 bases removed from V and 3 bases from J, the gap between germline ends came to 4 bases.

The chain recombines TRBV29-1 with TRBJ2-5, with D possibly TRBD1 on 6 matching bases. From germline, CDR1 is SQVTM and CDR2 ANQGSEA. V lost 6 bases and J lost 5, with 13 bases in between. This CDR3 has 12 amino acids. The CDR3, as DNA: TGCAGCGTCCTCAGGGGCGCGGAGACCCAGTACTTC. Protein: CSVLRGAETQYF. The full variable domain, in which reference TRBV29-1 and TRBJ2-5 provide the parts outside the CDR3, is SAVISQKPSRDICQRGTSLTIQCQVDSQVTMMFWYRQQPGQSLTLIATANQGSEATYESGFVIDKFPISRPNLTFSTLTVSNMSPEDSSIYLCSVLRGAETQYFGPGTRLLVL.

This chain links TRBV9 with TRBJ2-7, with 10 bases that match TRBD1. CDR1 and CDR2 (germline): SGDLS, YYNGEE. The trim removed 2 bases at V and 6 bases at J, leaving 2 bases unmatched. CDR3 size: 13 residues. CDR3 amino acids: CASSVTGGGEQYF. The CDR3 coding sequence is TGTGCCAGCAGCGTGACAGGGGGCGGCGAGCAGTACTTC.

The chain combines TRBV7-3 with TRBJ1-1, with D hard to call. The length of the CDR3 is 14 residues. Per germline, CDR1 SGHTA and CDR2 FQGTGA. Trimming removed 6 bases at V and 5 bases at J, with 16 bases between. The CDR3 loop reads CASSPSLRKTEAFF. The CDR3 bases are TGTGCCAGCAGTCCTTCCTTGCGGAAGACTGAAGCTTTCTTT. Looking up the rest from reference TRBV7-3 and TRBJ1-1 gives the full variable domain: GAGVSQTPSNKVTEKGKYVELRCDPISGHTALYWYRQSLGQGPEFLIYFQGTGAADDSGLPNDRFFAVRPEGSVSTLKIQRTERGDSAVYLCASSPSLRKTEAFFGQGTRLTVV.

The chain combines TRBV19 with TRBJ1-4; 9 bases line up with TRBD1. Trimming removed 5 bases from V and 6 bases from J; junction bases left unmatched: 7. Germline V gene sequence: CDR1 LNHDA, CDR2 SQIVND (reference sequence). This CDR3 is 15 amino acids long. In nucleotides, the CDR3 is TGTGCCAGTAGTGGCCCGGGACAGGGAGATGAAAAACTGTTTTTT. It specifies CASSGPGQGDEKLFF.

This clone was counted once. The J gene is TRBJ1-6, the V gene TRBV30; a possible D gene is TRBD1 (5 bases). CDR3 size: 14 residues. V was cut by 2 bases and J by 10 bases, with 15 bases left in between. Germline CDR1 GTSNPN, CDR2 SVGIG (reference sequence). The CDR3 region has the DNA TGTGCCTGGAGTATAGGGACTTTATCGTCACCCCTCCACTTT. It codes for CAWSIGTLSSPLHF.

V gene TRBV18 combines with J gene TRBJ2-7; 9 bases are shared with TRBD1. The ends lost 4 bases at V and 2 bases at J; junction bases unmatched: 3. CDR3 length: 14 residues. CDR1 and CDR2 from the germline V gene are KGHSH and LQKENI. CDR3: CASSRYRGPYEQYF. The CDR3, as DNA: TGTGCCAGCTCACGTTACAGGGGGCCCTACGAGCAGTACTTC.

This clone appeared once. The CDR3 sequence: CASSYDRRSFDSPLHF. For the CDR3, the DNA is TGTGCCAGCAGTTACGACAGGCGGTCTTTCGATTCACCCCTCCACTTT. The gene calls are TRBV6-5 and TRBJ1-6; perhaps TRBD1 as D (6 bases). V was clipped by 2 bases and J by 8 bases, with 16 bases between them. From germline, CDR1 is MNHEY and CDR2 SVGAGI. This CDR3 has 16 amino acids.

This clone was detected only once. The chain is built from TRBV28 and TRBJ2-7, with 10 bases fitting TRBD2. The CDR3 is 16 amino acids. J gave up 3 bases and V 5 bases, and 10 bases lay outside the gene matches. Germline V gene sequence: CDR1 MDHEN, CDR2 SYDVKM. The CDR3 spells CASSDSGRDPLYEQYF. DNA of the CDR3: TGTGCCAGCAGTGACAGCGGGAGGGACCCTCTCTACGAGCAGTACTTC.

The V and J genes are TRBV3-1 (or the pseudogene TRBV3-2) and TRBJ2-2; D uncertain. Trimming removed 8 bases at V and 6 bases at J, with 10 bases between. In germline, CDR1 is LGHDT, CDR2 YNNKEL (reference sequence). CDR3 size: 12 residues. CDR3 region: CASRYGSGELFF. CDR3 DNA sequence: TGTGCCAGCCGATACGGTTCCGGGGAGCTGTTTTTT.

The CDR3 here is CASSLRQGQPSHEQFF. The DNA for the CDR3 is TGTGCCAGCAGCCTCAGACAAGGACAGCCCTCGCATGAGCAGTTCTTC. V usage is TRBV14 and J usage is TRBJ2-1; maybe TRBD1 (6 bases). Trimming left V 4 bases short and J 8 bases short, with 21 bases between. CDR3 length: 16 amino acids. Germline V gene sequence: CDR1 SGHDN, CDR2 FVKESK.

The V call is TRBV30, the J call TRBJ1-1, with 9 bases that match TRBD1. The junction had 0 bases not matched to a gene; V was cut back by 5 bases and J by 11 bases. This CDR3 spans 9 amino acids. CDR1 GTSNPN and CDR2 SVGIG come from the germline V gene (reference sequence). CDR3 residues: CAWGTGAFF. The CDR3, as DNA: TGTGCCTGGGGGACAGGGGCTTTCTTT.